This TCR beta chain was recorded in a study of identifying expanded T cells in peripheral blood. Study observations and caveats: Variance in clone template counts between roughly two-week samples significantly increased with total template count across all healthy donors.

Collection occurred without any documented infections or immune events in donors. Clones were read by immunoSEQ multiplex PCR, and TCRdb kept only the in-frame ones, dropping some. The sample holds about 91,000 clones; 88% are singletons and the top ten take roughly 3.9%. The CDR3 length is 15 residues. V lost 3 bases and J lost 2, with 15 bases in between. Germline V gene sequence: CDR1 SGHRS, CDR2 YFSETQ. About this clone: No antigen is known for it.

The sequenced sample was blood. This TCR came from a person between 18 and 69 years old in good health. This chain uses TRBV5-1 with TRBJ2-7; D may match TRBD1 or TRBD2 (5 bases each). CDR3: CASSWGTMGAYEQYF. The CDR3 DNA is TGCGCCAGCAGCTGGGGAACCATGGGGGCCTACGAGCAGTACTTC.